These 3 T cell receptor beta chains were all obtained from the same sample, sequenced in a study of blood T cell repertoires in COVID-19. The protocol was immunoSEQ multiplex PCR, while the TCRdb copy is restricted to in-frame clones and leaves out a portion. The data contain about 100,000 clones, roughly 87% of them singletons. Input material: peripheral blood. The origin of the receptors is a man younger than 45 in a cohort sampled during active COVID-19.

The CDR3 coding sequence is TGTGCCAGCAGGGGCCCACAGGGCAATCAGCCCCAGCATTTT. It encodes CASRGPQGNQPQHF. V gene TRBV6-5 combines with J gene TRBJ1-5, with D perhaps matching TRBD1 (5 bases). This CDR3 is 14 amino acids long. Germline assignment: CDR1 MNHEY and CDR2 SVGAGI. The V gene lost 6 bases and the J gene lost 2 bases, with 11 bases spanning the gap.

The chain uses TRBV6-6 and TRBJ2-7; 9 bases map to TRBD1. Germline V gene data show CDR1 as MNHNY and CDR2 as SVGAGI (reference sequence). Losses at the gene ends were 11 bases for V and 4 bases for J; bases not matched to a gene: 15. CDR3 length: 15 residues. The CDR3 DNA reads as TGTGCCGACCCAGTGGGGGACAGGGAAAGGTACGAGCAGTACTTC. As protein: CADPVGDRERYEQYF.

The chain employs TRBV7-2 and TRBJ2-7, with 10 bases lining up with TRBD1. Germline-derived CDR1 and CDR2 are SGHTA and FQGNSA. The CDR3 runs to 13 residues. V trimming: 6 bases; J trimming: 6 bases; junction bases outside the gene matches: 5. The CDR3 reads CASRRTGGGEQYF. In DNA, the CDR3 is TGTGCCAGCAGGAGGACAGGGGGAGGCGAGCAGTACTTC.